The 27 T cell receptor beta chains below all came from one sample that was sequenced in a study of T cells in Graves' hyperthyroidism and ophthalmopathy (dated by TCRdb to the late 2010s). Libraries were constructed by multiplex PCR. The sequencing machine was an Illumina HiSeq 2000. TCR beta CDR3 regions were amplified from RNA transcripts. The first round of RT-PCR for the TCR CDR3 was performed with the HTBI primer set and the Qiagen OneStep RT-PCR kit. TCRdb passed the public sequencing reads through fastp at Q25 and MiXCR, retaining productive beta sequences. All rows with the same CDR3 protein become a single entry with the most common DNA and genes. In all, the sample holds 490,000 or so distinct CDR3 sequences, and about 16% of those were seen once. The ten largest clonotypes hold about 31% of the sample. Sequencing used blood. Every receptor here comes from a woman between 25 and 40 years old with Graves' ophthalmopathy.

There are many counts of this clonotype. The chain employs TRBV18 and TRBJ2-1; the D gene is possibly TRBD2 (5 bases). The CDR3 length is 12 residues. Germline V lookup: CDR1 KGHSH, CDR2 LQKENI. Trimming cost V 2 bases and J 12 bases, with 11 bases left between them. CDR3 nucleotide sequence: TGTGCCAGCTCACCAGACTACACCGGGCAGTTCTTC. Translating gives CASSPDYTGQFF.

This clonotype was seen ten or more times. The V gene is TRBV5-1, the J gene TRBJ1-2, with TRBD1 matching 10 bases. CDR1 is SGHRS, CDR2 YFSETQ, per germline. The V segment lost 2 bases and the J segment 9 bases; nucleotides outside the gene matches: 4. The CDR3 extends over 13 amino acids. The CDR3 coding sequence is TGCGCCAGCAGCTTCGGGACAGGGGAACGCTACACCTTC. Translating it yields CASSFGTGERYTF.

The sample holds many counts of this clonotype. This chain joins TRBV7-9 and TRBJ2-1, with 8 bases identical to TRBD2. Trimming took 1 base from V and 9 from J; bases not matched to a gene: 5. Germline V CDR1 and CDR2: SEHNR, FQNEAQ (reference sequence). This CDR3 is 14 amino acids long. The CDR3 coding sequence is TGTGCCAGCAGCTTAGATCAGCGGGAGCTTGAGCAGTTCTTC. As protein: CASSLDQRELEQFF.

This clonotype was detected many times. The V gene is TRBV11-2, the J gene TRBJ2-1; 13 bases align to TRBD2. CDR3 length equals 16 residues. The V gene's germline CDR1 is SGHAT and CDR2 FQNNGV. V was pared by 0 bases and J by 8 bases, with 4 bases of the junction left unmatched. The CDR3 DNA sequence: TGTGCCAGCAGCTTAGATCCGACTAGCGGGAGGTATGAGCAGTTCTTC. Translation: CASSLDPTSGRYEQFF.

In its sample, this clonotype was seen many times. The genes are TRBV3-1 and TRBJ1-2; TRBD1 is a possible D gene (6 bases). CDR3 length equals 13 residues. Germline V CDR1 and CDR2: LGHDT, YNNKEL (reference sequence). Trimming took 3 bases from V and 6 from J, leaving 11 bases between them. DNA for the CDR3: TGTGCCAGCAGCCAGATACAGGGCGATGGCTACACCTTC. Protein product: CASSQIQGDGYTF.

The genes are TRBV6-2 or TRBV6-3 and TRBJ2-2; D unresolved. Germline values: CDR1 MNHEY, CDR2 SVGEGT. The ends were cut back, 2 bases at V and 9 bases at J, with 4 bases in the middle. The length of the CDR3 is 11 residues. The DNA for the CDR3 is TGTGCCAGCAGTTACAATCGGGAGCTGTTTTTT. It yields the protein CASSYNRELFF.

This clonotype has more than one count but fewer than ten. The chain recombines TRBV25-1 with TRBJ1-2; perhaps TRBD1 as D (5 bases). Germline V gene data show CDR1 as MGHDK and CDR2 as SYGVNS. Trimming shortened V by 4 bases and J by 4 bases, and 13 bases separated the two germline ends. This CDR3 has 14 amino acids. CDR3 loop: CASSGLGGIYGYTF. In DNA, the CDR3 is TGTGCCAGCAGTGGCCTTGGGGGAATCTATGGCTACACCTTC.

For this clonotype: The CDR3 carries no conserved terminal phenylalanine or tryptophan, so it likely arises from a read error. The rearrangement joins TRBV5-1 to TRBJ2-7; TRBD2 aligns across 12 bases. Losses at the gene ends were 5 bases for V and 3 bases for J; bases not matched to a gene: 12. The CDR3 length is 17 residues. CDR1 and CDR2 from the germline V gene are SGHRS and YFSETQ. CDR3 sequence reads: CASRPLGLAGGIYEQYL. CDR3 DNA: TGCGCCAGCAGGCCTCTGGGACTAGCGGGTGGAATCTACGAGCAGTACCTC.

This clonotype was counted between two and nine times. The chain combines TRBV15 with TRBJ2-3; D may be TRBD2 (5 bases). Trimming shortened V by 3 bases and J by 2 bases, and 15 bases separated the two germline ends. This CDR3 comprises 16 residues. Germline V gives CDR1 LNHNV, CDR2 YYDKDF (reference sequence). The CDR3 nucleotides read TGTGCCACCAGCAGGGCCCGCCTGGGAGACACAGATACGCAGTATTTT. Its protein is CATSRARLGDTDTQYF.

The CDR3 region has the DNA TGTGCCAGCAGCCAAGGGACAGGGGGCTTTTACGAGCAGTACTTC. Translation gives CASSQGTGGFYEQYF. The chain employs TRBV11-2 and TRBJ2-7; 12 bases align to TRBD1. The germline CDR1 and CDR2 sequences are SGHAT and FQNNGV. J was trimmed by 4 bases and V by 5 bases; bases with no gene match: 6. This CDR3 spans 15 amino acids.

This CDR3 is CASSLPSGTYEQYF. The CDR3 DNA is TGTGCCAGCAGTTTACCCAGCGGGACCTACGAGCAGTACTTC. This chain links TRBV12-3 or TRBV12-4 with TRBJ2-7; 7 nucleotides line up with TRBD2. This CDR3 region has 14 residues. J lost 2 bases, V lost 2 bases, and 3 bases had no gene match.

This clonotype was seen repeatedly, ten times or more. The genes are TRBV2 and TRBJ2-5; 8 nucleotides agree with TRBD2. The germline gives CDR1 SNHLY, CDR2 FYNNEI. There are 15 residues in the CDR3. V lost 9 bases, J lost 1 base, and 10 bases stayed unmatched. The CDR3 here is CARRGTRGSQETQYF. CDR3 sequence (DNA): TGTGCCAGACGAGGGACTAGAGGGTCCCAAGAGACCCAGTACTTC.

Concerning this clonotype: The final CDR3 position lacks the conserved phenylalanine or tryptophan, pointing to a likely read error. The rearrangement uses TRBV29-1 and TRBJ2-5; 12 nucleotides agree with TRBD2. This CDR3 is built from 14 residues. In germline, CDR1 is SQVTM, CDR2 ANQGSEA. The junction had 6 bases not matched to a gene; V was cut back by 6 bases and J by 4 bases. The CDR3 reads CSVNPLAGGETQYS. CDR3 in DNA: TGCAGCGTGAACCCACTAGCGGGAGGAGAGACCCAGTACTCC.

This clonotype was recorded many times. The V gene is TRBV11-2, the J gene TRBJ2-7; TRBD2 matches at 12 bases. The CDR3 runs 15 residues. In germline, CDR1 is SGHAT, CDR2 FQNNGV. V was clipped by 3 bases and J by 4 bases; unmatched bases: 4. The CDR3 protein is CASSFTGTSGYEQYF. CDR3 DNA sequence: TGTGCCAGCAGCTTCACCGGGACTAGCGGGTACGAGCAGTACTTC. The full variable domain, with the rest looked up from reference TRBV11-2 and TRBJ2-7, is EAGVAQSPRYKIIEKRQSVAFWCNPISGHATLYWYQQILGQGPKLLIQFQNNGVVDDSQLPKDRFSAERLKGVDSTLKIQPAKLEDSAVYLCASSFTGTSGYEQYFGPGTRLTVT.

This clonotype showed up just once. The chain links TRBV28 to TRBJ2-7; 9 positions agree with TRBD1. CDR1 MDHEN and CDR2 SYDVKM come from the germline V gene. The CDR3 consists of 14 residues. V was clipped by 5 bases and J by 1 base; unmatched bases: 3. The CDR3 region has the DNA TGTGCCAGCAGTGGGACAGGGACGTCCTACGAGCAGTACTTC. This sequence encodes CASSGTGTSYEQYF.

This clonotype has a handful of counts. J is TRBJ2-7 and V is TRBV20-1, with TRBD2 as a possible D gene (7 bases). Germline V lookup: CDR1 DFQATT, CDR2 SNEGSKA (reference sequence). This CDR3 is 16 amino acids long. V lost 0 bases and J 0 bases, leaving 15 bases between the germline ends. CDR3 in amino acids: CSARDKSGTYSYEQYF. The CDR3 DNA sequence: TGCAGTGCTAGAGATAAAAGCGGGACATACTCCTACGAGCAGTACTTC.

The chain couples TRBV12-3 or TRBV12-4 to TRBJ2-2; D is ambiguous. Trimming left V 5 bases short and J 7 bases short, with 17 bases between. The CDR3 is 15 residues long. The CDR3 protein is CASSGPRRYIGELFF. CDR3 nucleotides: TGTGCCAGCAGTGGCCCGAGACGCTACATCGGGGAGCTGTTTTTT.

This chain links TRBV10-3 with TRBJ1-6; tentatively, D is TRBD1 (5 bases). This CDR3 contains 14 residues. The germline V and J ends were trimmed by 2 bases and 8 bases, with 10 bases remaining between them. CDR1 ENHRY and CDR2 SYGVKD come from the germline V gene. CDR3 bases: TGTGCCATCAGTGAGGCGGGGCGGGATTCACCCCTCCACTTT. Translating it yields CAISEAGRDSPLHF.

This clonotype was detected many times. The chain combines TRBV7-2 with TRBJ2-5; 12 bases fit TRBD2. Germline V gene data show CDR1 as SGHTA and CDR2 as FQGNSA. The CDR3 length is 17 residues. V was pared by 1 base and J by 4 bases, with 7 bases of the junction left unmatched. CDR3 region: CASSLVASGRVPETQYF. DNA of the CDR3: TGTGCCAGCAGCTTAGTGGCTAGCGGGAGGGTACCAGAGACCCAGTACTTC.

V is TRBV20-1 and J is TRBJ2-1; TRBD1 matches at 9 bases. Germline V CDR1 and CDR2: DFQATT, SNEGSKA (reference sequence). The CDR3 is 14 amino acids. J was trimmed by 8 bases and V by 5 bases; bases with no gene match: 10. The CDR3 protein is CSALRDRAGDEQFF. CDR3 sequence (DNA): TGCAGTGCTCTCCGGGACAGGGCGGGAGATGAGCAGTTCTTC.

Many counts were recorded for this clonotype. V gene TRBV20-1 combines with J gene TRBJ2-1, with D unclear. Trimming took off 3 bases at V and 4 bases at J, with 16 bases between the two ends. Germline V gene lookup returns CDR1 DFQATT and CDR2 SNEGSKA (reference sequence). This CDR3 has 15 residues. The CDR3 DNA reads as TGCAGTGCTAGCCCCTTCGGGCGAGGATACAATGAGCAGTTCTTC. It codes for CSASPFGRGYNEQFF.

This clonotype was observed a few times. The chain carries TRBV5-8 and TRBJ2-7, with D tentatively TRBD1 (5 bases). Germline assignment: CDR1 SGHTS and CDR2 YDEGEE. CDR3 length: 15 amino acids. Trimming took off 4 bases at V and 3 bases at J, with 17 bases between the two ends. Here the CDR3 reads CASSLWGSLFYEQYF. The CDR3 DNA reads as TGTGCCAGCAGCCTGTGGGGCAGCCTGTTCTACGAGCAGTACTTC.

This clonotype was seen repeatedly, ten times or more. This sequence joins TRBV20-1 and TRBJ2-1, with TRBD2 matching 11 bases. CDR3 size: 13 residues. Germline assignment: CDR1 DFQATT and CDR2 SNEGSKA (reference sequence). The ends lost 6 bases at V and 9 bases at J; junction bases unmatched: 7. The CDR3 reads CSAGLAGRSEQFF. For the CDR3, the DNA is TGCAGTGCCGGACTAGCGGGTCGGAGTGAGCAGTTCTTC.

The chain employs TRBV5-5 and TRBJ2-3; D call uncertain. Germline CDR1 and CDR2: SGHKS and YYEKEE (reference sequence). The CDR3 has 12 residues. V dropped 0 bases and J dropped 6 bases, with 5 bases sitting between them. CDR3 sequence: CASSLGFDTQYF. CDR3 DNA: TGTGCCAGCAGCTTGGGTTTCGATACGCAGTATTTT.

The chain is built from TRBV9 and TRBJ2-3, with 8 bases identical to TRBD1. The CDR3 sequence is 16 residues long. With V trimmed by 2 bases and J by 3 bases, 8 bases remained unmatched. Germline V gene lookup returns CDR1 SGDLS and CDR2 YYNGEE. CDR3 bases: TGTGCCAGCAGCGTCGTGTCCAGGGGGCGAACAGATACGCAGTATTTT. This codes for CASSVVSRGRTDTQYF.

The rearrangement uses TRBV24-1 and TRBJ1-2, with 12 bases aligning to TRBD1. Germline-derived CDR1 and CDR2 are KGHDR and SFDVKD. J gave up 7 bases and V 3 bases, and 5 bases lay outside the gene matches. The CDR3 sequence is 15 residues long. The CDR3 DNA is TGTGCCACCAGTGATACCGGGACAGGGGGCTTTGGCTACACCTTC. This translates into CATSDTGTGGFGYTF.

This clonotype has just a few counts. The CDR3 spells CASSVGRGGGMNTEAFF. The CDR3 DNA reads as TGTGCCAGCAGCGTTGGGCGGGGGGGTGGTATGAACACTGAAGCTTTCTTT. This chain connects TRBV9 to TRBJ1-1; D perhaps matches TRBD1 (5 bases). V was shortened by 2 bases and J by 0 bases, with 17 bases between the two germline ends. Germline V gives CDR1 SGDLS, CDR2 YYNGEE. The CDR3 sequence is 17 residues long.